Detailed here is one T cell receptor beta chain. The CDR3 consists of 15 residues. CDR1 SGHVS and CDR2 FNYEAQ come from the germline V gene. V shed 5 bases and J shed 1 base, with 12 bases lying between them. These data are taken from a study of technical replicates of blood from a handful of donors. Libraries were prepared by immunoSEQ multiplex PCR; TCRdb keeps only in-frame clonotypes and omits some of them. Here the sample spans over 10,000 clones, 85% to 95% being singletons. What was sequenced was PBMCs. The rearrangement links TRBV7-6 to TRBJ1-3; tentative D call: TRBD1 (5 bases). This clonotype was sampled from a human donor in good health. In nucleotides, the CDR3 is TGTGCCAGCAGCCAGGACACTCTGTCTGGAAACACCATATATTTT. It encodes CASSQDTLSGNTIYF.